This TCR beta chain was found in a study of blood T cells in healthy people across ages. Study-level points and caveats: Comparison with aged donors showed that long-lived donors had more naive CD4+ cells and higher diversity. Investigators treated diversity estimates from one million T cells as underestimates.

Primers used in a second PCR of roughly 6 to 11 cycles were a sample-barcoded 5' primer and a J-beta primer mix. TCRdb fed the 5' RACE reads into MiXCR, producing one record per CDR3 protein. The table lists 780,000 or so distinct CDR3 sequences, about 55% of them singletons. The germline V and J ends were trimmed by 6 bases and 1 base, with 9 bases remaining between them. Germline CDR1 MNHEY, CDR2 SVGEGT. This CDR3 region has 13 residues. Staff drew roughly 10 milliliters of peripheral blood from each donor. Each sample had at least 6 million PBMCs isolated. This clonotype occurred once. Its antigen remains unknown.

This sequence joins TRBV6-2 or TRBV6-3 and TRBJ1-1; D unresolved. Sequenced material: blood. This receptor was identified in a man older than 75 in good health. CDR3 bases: TGTGCCAGCAGAAACGTGGGGAACACTGAAGCTTTCTTT. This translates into CASRNVGNTEAFF.